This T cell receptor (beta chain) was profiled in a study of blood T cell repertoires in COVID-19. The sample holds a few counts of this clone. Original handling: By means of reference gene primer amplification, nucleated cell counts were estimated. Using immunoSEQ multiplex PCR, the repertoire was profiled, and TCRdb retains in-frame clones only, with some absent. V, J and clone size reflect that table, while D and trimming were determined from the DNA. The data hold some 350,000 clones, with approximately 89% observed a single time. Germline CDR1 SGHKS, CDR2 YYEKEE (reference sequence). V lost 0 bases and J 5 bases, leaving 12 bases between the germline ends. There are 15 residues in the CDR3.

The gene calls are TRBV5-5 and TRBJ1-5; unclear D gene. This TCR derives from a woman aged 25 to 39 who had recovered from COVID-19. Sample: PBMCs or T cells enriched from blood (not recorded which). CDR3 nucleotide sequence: TGTGCCAGCAGCTTGGGGGCGAGTTGGGATCAGCCCCAGCATTTT. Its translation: CASSLGASWDQPQHF.